Listed below are T cell receptor beta chains from one sample, sequenced in a study of beta chain features in type 1 diabetes. Repertoires were generated with immunoSEQ multiplex PCR, while TCRdb's copy carries only in-frame clones and drops some. The sample holds 350,000 or so clones, around a fifth seen once. The sequenced sample consisted of naive CD4+ T cells from blood. These receptor sequences come from a woman in her late teens or twenties in good health. Both conserved end residues are part of each CDR3. The order of the fields is clone size, D gene, V gene, J gene, CDR3 protein. The D gene is left open where the match is weak. A row's size may be missing; if present it is once, few, many or a size class.

size: few
D: .
V: TRBV7-8
J: TRBJ2-7
CDR3: CASSPREVGSYEQYF

size: .
D: TRBD2
V: TRBV5-4
J: TRBJ2-1
CDR3: CASRTSGSSYNEQFF

size: .
D: .
V: TRBV13
J: TRBJ2-7
CDR3: CASSSRSEQYF

size: .
D: TRBD2
V: TRBV9
J: TRBJ2-5
CDR3: CASSVGKRGLQETQYF

size: .
D: TRBD1
V: TRBV6-6
J: TRBJ2-7
CDR3: CASSDRQGDYEQYF

size: few
D: .
V: TRBV12-2
J: TRBJ2-7
CDR3: CASPPPHEQYF

size: .
D: .
V: TRBV5-1
J: TRBJ1-2
CDR3: CASSNPPEGGYTF

size: few
D: .
V: TRBV5-1
J: TRBJ2-5
CDR3: CASSLGDSSGQETQYF

size: .
D: .
V: TRBV2
J: TRBJ1-1
CDR3: CASSGGLKGTEAFF

size: .
D: TRBD2
V: TRBV2
J: TRBJ2-1
CDR3: CASSDTGTSDYNEQFF

size: .
D: .
V: TRBV30
J: TRBJ1-1
CDR3: CAWSVGGATEAFF

size: .
D: TRBD1
V: TRBV19
J: TRBJ2-7
CDR3: CASSLLGQGVEQYF

size: few
D: TRBD2
V: TRBV4-1
J: TRBJ2-7
CDR3: CASMATSGTPYEQYF

size: .
D: TRBD1
V: TRBV7-9
J: TRBJ2-5
CDR3: CASSLFLPGGRDIQYF

size: .
D: TRBD2
V: TRBV6-6
J: TRBJ2-7
CDR3: CASSRDTGGVYEQYF

size: .
D: .
V: TRBV19
J: TRBJ2-6
CDR3: CAYRDSGANVLTF